This TCR beta chain was obtained from a study of blood T cell repertoires in COVID-19. Overall study context: PBMCs, B-cell-depleted T cells, or T cells provided the cDNA or gDNA that made up the material.

Looked up from germline, CDR1 is SGHDT and CDR2 is YYEEEE. The CDR3 sequence is 14 residues long. V dropped 3 bases and J dropped 9; count of bases not matched to a gene: 10. Original handling: Nucleated cell counts were estimated from reference gene primer amplification. Using immunoSEQ multiplex PCR, the repertoire was profiled, and TCRdb retains in-frame clones only, with some absent. Clonal size and the V and J genes are those of that table, whereas D and trimming came from the DNA. The table includes fewer than 250,000 clones, more than 80% detected once. Participant ages covered about 18 to 90 years across 24 US areas.

This receptor was obtained from a middle-aged man who had been exposed to COVID-19. The material sequenced was PBMCs or T cells enriched from blood (not recorded which). The J gene is TRBJ1-2, the V gene TRBV5-6, with 8 nucleotides matching TRBD1. CDR3 region: CASSSTGTGYSYTF. Written as DNA, the CDR3 is TGTGCCAGCAGCTCCACCGGGACAGGATATAGCTACACCTTC.